This is a list of T cell receptor beta chains from one sample in a study of vaccination and CD4 T cells after COVID-19. These receptors have no identified antigens. TCRdb itself ran the PCR reads through MiXCR, one entry per CDR3 protein. The data contain approximately 13,000 distinct CDR3 sequences, around 42% of them singletons. This material consisted of CD4+ T cells from blood, cultured in vitro, taken before SARS-CoV-2 vaccination. The receptors shown here come from a human donor who had recovered from COVID-19. CDR3s include the opening cysteine and the closing phenylalanine or tryptophan. Fields, in order: J gene, D gene, clone size, V gene, CDR3 DNA, CDR3 protein. A D gene is named only where the DNA matches it firmly. Some rows have no size entry. The others give once, few or many, or a class for an expanded clone.

TRBJ1-2,NA,few,TRBV7-9,TGTGCCAGCAGCTTAGGGACCCAGAGCTATGGCTACACCTTC,CASSLGTQSYGYTF
TRBJ2-1,TRBD2,NA,TRBV28,TGTGCCAGCATGACTAGCGGGAGGCCGTGGTTCTTC,CASMTSGRPWFF
TRBJ2-5,NA,NA,TRBV7-2,TGTGCCAGCAGCTTAGTTTGGTCTCGTGGAGAGACCCAGTACTTC,CASSLVWSRGETQYF
TRBJ2-4,NA,few,TRBV20-1,TGCAGTGCTAGACCCGGTGCGGCAAGGGACATTCAGTACTTC,CSARPGAARDIQYF
TRBJ1-2,TRBD1,NA,TRBV7-9,TGTGCCAGCAGGTGGGGACAGGGGGCTTCCAATGGCTACACCTTC,CASRWGQGASNGYTF
TRBJ2-1,TRBD2,NA,TRBV19,TGTGCCAGTAGCATAACCGGGACTAGCGGGAGCGGTGAGCAGTTCTTC,CASSITGTSGSGEQFF
TRBJ2-3,TRBD2,NA,TRBV7-9,TGTGCCAGCAGCGCTAGCGGGGGGATGACAGATACGCAGTATTTT,CASSASGGMTDTQYF
TRBJ1-5,NA,few,TRBV15,TGTGCCACCAGCAGAGCGGAGGGTGAGCCCCAGCATTTT,CATSRAEGEPQHF
TRBJ2-5,NA,NA,TRBV20-1,TGCAGTGCTAGGCCCCCGGGGGCCAGAGAGACCCAGTACTTC,CSARPPGARETQYF
TRBJ1-5,NA,few,TRBV28,TGTGCCACCAATATGAGGAGGAGCAATCAGCCCCAGCATTTT,CATNMRRSNQPQHF
TRBJ1-3,NA,NA,TRBV20-1,TGCAGTGCTAGAGAGGCGCACGGAAACACCATATATTTT,CSAREAHGNTIYF
TRBJ1-6,TRBD1,NA,TRBV5-4,TGTGCCAGCAGCTTGCCGGGACAGAATAATTCACCCCTCCACTTT,CASSLPGQNNSPLHF
TRBJ2-3,TRBD2,few,TRBV7-9,TGTGCCAGCAGCTATAGCGGGTCCACAGATACGCAGTATTTT,CASSYSGSTDTQYF
TRBJ1-2,NA,NA,TRBV30,TGTGCCTGGAGCCCCCAAGTGGGGGCAGGGGGCTACACCTTC,CAWSPQVGAGGYTF
TRBJ2-3,TRBD2,once,TRBV7-2,TGTGCCAGCCGCCACAAGGGACTAGCGGGAGGGGGCACAGATACGCAGTATTTT,CASRHKGLAGGGTDTQYF
TRBJ1-3,NA,once,TRBV7-2,TGTGCCAGCAGCTTAGGCGGTGGTCACTCTGGAAACACCATATATTTT,CASSLGGGHSGNTIYF
TRBJ2-7,NA,few,TRBV24-1,TGTGCCACCAGTGATCCTGGAAGGGTGCAGTACTTC,CATSDPGRVQYF
TRBJ2-7,TRBD2,NA,TRBV20-1,TGCAGTGCTGAGGGAGGGACTAGTCGGTACGAGCAGTACTTC,CSAEGGTSRYEQYF
TRBJ2-7,NA,few,TRBV6-1,TGTGCCAGCAGGCAACCCTACGAGCAGTACTTC,CASRQPYEQYF
TRBJ1-2,TRBD1,medium-sized,TRBV20-1,TGCAGTGCTGACAGGGGTTCCTCTGGCTACACCTTC,CSADRGSSGYTF
TRBJ1-2,NA,NA,TRBV18,TGTGCCAGCTCACAAGGGCCTAACTATGGCTACACCTTC,CASSQGPNYGYTF
TRBJ2-7,TRBD2,NA,TRBV9,TGTGCCAGCAGCGTAGGGCTAGCGGGAGAATACGAGCAGTACTTC,CASSVGLAGEYEQYF
TRBJ1-2,NA,NA,TRBV7-2,TGTGCCAGCAGCTTAGACAGGGACTATGGCTACACCTTC,CASSLDRDYGYTF
TRBJ2-5,NA,NA,TRBV19,TGTGCCAGTAGTGTTGGCGGGCAAGAGACCCAGTACTTC,CASSVGGQETQYF
TRBJ1-2,NA,few,TRBV6-2/TRBV6-3,TGTGCCAGCAGGCCGGAAGGCGAATATGGCTACACCTTC,CASRPEGEYGYTF
TRBJ1-1,NA,NA,TRBV4-3,TGCGCCAGCACCCCAGACCAAGGGGCGATTGCTGAAGCTTTCTTT,CASTPDQGAIAEAFF
TRBJ1-3,NA,NA,TRBV7-2,TGTGCCAGCAGGGGGGACTCTGGAAACACCATATATTTT,CASRGDSGNTIYF
TRBJ1-1,TRBD1,NA,TRBV20-1,TGCAGTGCGGGACAGGGTGCTGAAGCTTTCTTT,CSAGQGAEAFF
TRBJ1-2,NA,NA,TRBV29-1,TGCAGCGCGGACTTTAACTATGGCTACACCTTC,CSADFNYGYTF
TRBJ2-1,NA,NA,TRBV20-1,TGCAGTGCTAGAGGGGGGGCGGTGTACAATGAGCAGTTCTTC,CSARGGAVYNEQFF
TRBJ2-3,TRBD2,few,TRBV18,TGTGCCAGCTCACCTCGGACTAGCGGGGGGACAGATACGCAGTATTTT,CASSPRTSGGTDTQYF
TRBJ2-3,TRBD2,large,TRBV2,TGTGCCAGCAGGGTTAGCGGGGTTAGCACAGATACGCAGTATTTT,CASRVSGVSTDTQYF
TRBJ2-7,NA,NA,TRBV5-8,TGTGCCAGCAGCATCGGGGGGCGGAACGAGCAGTACTTC,CASSIGGRNEQYF
TRBJ1-1,NA,NA,TRBV7-3,TGTGCCAGCAGCTTAAAGGTGAACACTGAAGCTTTCTTT,CASSLKVNTEAFF
TRBJ1-5,NA,NA,TRBV6-2/TRBV6-3,TGTGCCAGCAGTTTCCAATTGGGGCGGAATCAGTCCCAGCATTTT,CASSFQLGRNQSQHF
TRBJ1-2,TRBD1,NA,TRBV7-9,TGTGCCAGCAGCTTAGAAGGGGGCGACTATGGCTACACCTTC,CASSLEGGDYGYTF
TRBJ2-1,NA,NA,TRBV24-1,TGTGCCACCAGTGACCCAACAGGGACCCCCTACAATGAGCAGTTCTTC,CATSDPTGTPYNEQFF
TRBJ2-1,TRBD1,NA,TRBV5-4,TGTGCCAGCAGCCCTCGGACAGGTAATGAGCAGTTCTTC,CASSPRTGNEQFF
TRBJ1-5,NA,NA,TRBV20-1,TGCAGTGCTAGAGGGGCTGGGTTTCCTTATCAGCCCCAGCATTTT,CSARGAGFPYQPQHF
TRBJ1-1,NA,NA,TRBV28,TGTGCCAGCAGTTTCGTGAAAAACACTGAAGCTTTCTTT,CASSFVKNTEAFF
TRBJ1-4,TRBD1,NA,TRBV28,TGTGCCAGCAGCCCGGGACAGGGGGTAAAGAAACTGTTTTTT,CASSPGQGVKKLFF
TRBJ1-1,NA,NA,TRBV25-1,TGTGCCAGCACCGGGACAATGAACACTGAAGCTTTCTTT,CASTGTMNTEAFF
TRBJ1-2,NA,NA,TRBV5-4,TGTGCCAGCAGCAACCTTTTAACCGGGACACCGAATAACTATGGCTACACCTTC,CASSNLLTGTPNNYGYTF
TRBJ2-5,NA,few,TRBV20-1,TGCAGTGCTAGAGATGGGGCAACGGAGACCCAGTACTTC,CSARDGATETQYF
TRBJ2-7,NA,few,TRBV20-1,TGCAGTGGGGTTGGGGACAAAATCTACGAGCAGTACTTC,CSGVGDKIYEQYF